This is a list of T cell receptor beta chains from one sample in a study of T cell repertoires in cytomegalovirus infection. TCRdb called the reads again in MiXCR, with one record for every CDR3 protein. The sample includes about 190,000 distinct CDR3 sequences, over 25% of them seen just once. Input material: PBMCs. The receptors derive from a human donor in good health (CMV status not recorded). Some clones in this sample may be carry-over from other donors' samples. The CDR3 runs from the conserved cysteine through the conserved F or W. The D gene is left open where the match is weak. A clone size is listed for some rows: how often the clone was seen (once, few, many), or a class if it is expanded.

D gene: TRBD1
clone size: few
J gene: TRBJ2-2
V gene: TRBV29-1
CDR3 protein: CSVEEAITGETGELFF
CDR3 DNA: TGCAGCGTTGAAGAAGCTATAACAGGGGAAACCGGGGAGCTGTTTTTT

D gene: TRBD1
clone size: many
J gene: TRBJ1-1
V gene: TRBV11-2
CDR3 protein: CASSRTGVGGTEAFF
CDR3 DNA: TGTGCCAGCAGCCGGACAGGGGTCGGGGGCACTGAAGCTTTCTTT

D gene: -
clone size: few
J gene: TRBJ2-7
V gene: TRBV7-2
CDR3 protein: CATSPPSTHFSYEQYF
CDR3 DNA: TGTGCCACCTCACCCCCTAGCACTCATTTCTCCTACGAGCAGTACTTC

D gene: -
clone size: many
J gene: TRBJ2-7
V gene: TRBV7-8
CDR3 protein: CASSLHATYEQYF
CDR3 DNA: TGTGCCAGCAGCTTACACGCAACCTACGAGCAGTACTTC

D gene: -
clone size: -
J gene: TRBJ1-1
V gene: TRBV11-2
CDR3 protein: CASSLKRVAPVAFF
CDR3 DNA: TGTGCCAGCAGCTTAAAGCGGGTCGCTCCGGTAGCTTTCTTT

D gene: -
clone size: -
J gene: TRBJ1-2
V gene: TRBV29-1
CDR3 protein: CSVEGQGQVGYTF
CDR3 DNA: TGCAGCGTTGAAGGTCAGGGGCAAGTTGGCTACACCTTC

D gene: TRBD1
clone size: many
J gene: TRBJ1-1
V gene: TRBV12-3/TRBV12-4
CDR3 protein: CASKTGIGTEAFF
CDR3 DNA: TGTGCCAGCAAGACAGGGATAGGTACTGAAGCTTTCTTT

D gene: TRBD1
clone size: -
J gene: TRBJ1-1
V gene: TRBV6-2/TRBV6-3
CDR3 protein: CASSTGTVTEAFF
CDR3 DNA: TGTGCCAGCAGTACCGGGACAGTCACTGAAGCTTTCTTT

D gene: -
clone size: -
J gene: TRBJ1-1
V gene: TRBV12-3/TRBV12-4
CDR3 protein: CASSQIAEAFF
CDR3 DNA: TGTGCCAGCAGTCAGATCGCTGAAGCTTTCTTT

D gene: -
clone size: -
J gene: TRBJ1-6
V gene: TRBV7-2
CDR3 protein: CASSKGTYSYNSPLHF
CDR3 DNA: TGTGCCAGCAGCAAGGGAACTTACTCCTATAATTCACCCCTCCACTTT

D gene: -
clone size: -
J gene: TRBJ1-1
V gene: TRBV20-1
CDR3 protein: CSAHRQPNTEAFF
CDR3 DNA: TGCAGTGCTCACCGACAACCGAACACTGAAGCTTTCTTT

D gene: -
clone size: many
J gene: TRBJ1-1
V gene: TRBV19
CDR3 protein: CASSSYDNTEAFF
CDR3 DNA: TGTGCCAGTAGTAGTTACGATAACACTGAAGCTTTCTTT

D gene: TRBD1
clone size: -
J gene: TRBJ2-1
V gene: TRBV11-2
CDR3 protein: CASSWNRGDEQFF
CDR3 DNA: TGTGCCAGCAGCTGGAACAGGGGTGATGAGCAGTTCTTC

D gene: -
clone size: -
J gene: TRBJ1-1
V gene: TRBV4-2
CDR3 protein: CASSQGAGTNTEAFF
CDR3 DNA: TGTGCCAGCAGCCAAGGGGCAGGTACTAACACTGAAGCTTTCTTT

D gene: -
clone size: once
J gene: TRBJ1-4
V gene: TRBV29-1
CDR3 protein: CSVAGLATNEKLFF
CDR3 DNA: TGCAGCGTTGCCGGACTTGCAACTAATGAAAAACTGTTTTTT

D gene: -
clone size: few
J gene: TRBJ2-5
V gene: TRBV7-6
CDR3 protein: CASSLREMETQYF
CDR3 DNA: TGTGCCAGCAGCCTAAGGGAGATGGAGACCCAGTACTTC

D gene: -
clone size: -
J gene: TRBJ2-2
V gene: TRBV6-2/TRBV6-3
CDR3 protein: CASSLSFGELFF
CDR3 DNA: TGTGCCAGCAGTTTGAGCTTCGGGGAGCTGTTTTTT

D gene: TRBD1
clone size: -
J gene: TRBJ2-7
V gene: TRBV9
CDR3 protein: CASSPGQGGFEQYF
CDR3 DNA: TGTGCCAGCAGCCCCGGACAGGGTGGGTTCGAGCAGTACTTC

D gene: -
clone size: few
J gene: TRBJ2-3
V gene: TRBV5-4
CDR3 protein: CASSFRATDTQYF
CDR3 DNA: TGTGCCAGCAGCTTTCGGGCCACAGATACGCAGTATTTT

D gene: -
clone size: few
J gene: TRBJ2-1
V gene: TRBV29-1
CDR3 protein: CSLGGGAGSEQFF
CDR3 DNA: TGCAGCCTTGGTGGGGGGGCGGGGTCGGAGCAGTTCTTC

D gene: -
clone size: few
J gene: TRBJ1-6
V gene: TRBV6-2/TRBV6-3
CDR3 protein: CASSVFDGALHF
CDR3 DNA: TGTGCCAGCTCGGTGTTCGACGGGGCGCTCCACTTT

D gene: -
clone size: -
J gene: TRBJ1-1
V gene: TRBV2
CDR3 protein: CASRSDGWNTEAFF
CDR3 DNA: TGTGCCAGCAGATCGGATGGCTGGAACACTGAAGCTTTCTTT

D gene: -
clone size: -
J gene: TRBJ2-7
V gene: TRBV7-2
CDR3 protein: CASSKGTRYEQYF
CDR3 DNA: TGTGCCAGCAGCAAAGGGACACGCTACGAGCAGTACTTC

D gene: -
clone size: -
J gene: TRBJ1-1
V gene: TRBV5-6
CDR3 protein: CASSLMVGEGSTEAFF
CDR3 DNA: TGTGCCAGCAGCTTGATGGTGGGGGAAGGGAGCACTGAAGCTTTCTTT

D gene: -
clone size: few
J gene: TRBJ1-1
V gene: TRBV7-2
CDR3 protein: CASSFRRPMNTEAFF
CDR3 DNA: TGTGCCAGCAGCTTTCGGAGGCCTATGAACACTGAAGCTTTCTTT

D gene: -
clone size: -
J gene: TRBJ1-2
V gene: TRBV29-1
CDR3 protein: CSVSGYGYTF
CDR3 DNA: TGCAGCGTTAGCGGTTATGGCTACACCTTC

D gene: -
clone size: -
J gene: TRBJ1-2
V gene: TRBV20-1
CDR3 protein: CSAEGTALTSGGYGYTF
CDR3 DNA: TGCAGTGCTGAGGGGACCGCCCTCACCTCGGGGGGTTATGGCTACACCTTC

D gene: -
clone size: few
J gene: TRBJ1-1
V gene: TRBV4-3
CDR3 protein: CASSQETAWEVNTEAFF
CDR3 DNA: TGCGCCAGCAGCCAAGAAACGGCTTGGGAGGTGAACACTGAAGCTTTCTTT

D gene: TRBD1
clone size: few
J gene: TRBJ2-5
V gene: TRBV7-3
CDR3 protein: CASSALGQLEGQETQYF
CDR3 DNA: TGTGCCAGCAGCGCCTTGGGACAGCTAGAAGGACAAGAGACCCAGTACTTC

D gene: -
clone size: -
J gene: TRBJ2-2
V gene: TRBV7-6
CDR3 protein: CASSFAPGTGELFF
CDR3 DNA: TGTGCCAGCAGCTTTGCCCCAGGCACCGGGGAGCTGTTTTTT

D gene: -
clone size: few
J gene: TRBJ1-1
V gene: TRBV3-1
CDR3 protein: CASSHGSGRTEAFF
CDR3 DNA: TGTGCCAGCAGCCACGGTAGTGGGCGCACTGAAGCTTTCTTT

D gene: -
clone size: many
J gene: TRBJ2-2
V gene: TRBV11-2
CDR3 protein: CASSFKQGGELFF
CDR3 DNA: TGTGCCAGCAGCTTCAAACAGGGCGGGGAGCTGTTTTTT

D gene: -
clone size: -
J gene: TRBJ1-1
V gene: TRBV11-2
CDR3 protein: CASSAGHEAFF
CDR3 DNA: TGTGCCAGCAGCGCTGGACATGAAGCTTTCTTT

D gene: -
clone size: medium-sized
J gene: TRBJ2-1
V gene: TRBV7-6
CDR3 protein: CASSAAGTGASQFF
CDR3 DNA: TGTGCCAGCAGCGCCGCGGGGACCGGGGCGTCGCAGTTCTTC

D gene: -
clone size: few
J gene: TRBJ1-1
V gene: TRBV5-8
CDR3 protein: CASSLDLEGNTEAFF
CDR3 DNA: TGTGCCAGCAGCTTGGACTTGGAGGGGAACACTGAAGCTTTCTTT

D gene: -
clone size: once
J gene: TRBJ2-7
V gene: TRBV3-1
CDR3 protein: CASSQDWGEQYF
CDR3 DNA: TGTGCCAGCAGCCAAGATTGGGGGGAGCAGTACTTC

D gene: TRBD1
clone size: many
J gene: TRBJ2-3
V gene: TRBV7-6
CDR3 protein: CASSRRTGATDTQYF
CDR3 DNA: TGTGCCAGCAGCCGACGGACAGGGGCTACAGATACGCAGTATTTT

D gene: -
clone size: many
J gene: TRBJ1-2
V gene: TRBV7-2
CDR3 protein: CASSLEPRGGSYGYTF
CDR3 DNA: TGTGCCAGCAGCTTAGAGCCGAGGGGCGGGAGCTATGGCTACACCTTC

D gene: -
clone size: many
J gene: TRBJ2-7
V gene: TRBV7-2
CDR3 protein: CASSLGRGQREQYF
CDR3 DNA: TGTGCCAGCAGCTTAGGGAGGGGGCAAAGGGAGCAGTACTTC

D gene: TRBD2
clone size: few
J gene: TRBJ2-2
V gene: TRBV6-5
CDR3 protein: CASSPLAGVNTGELFF
CDR3 DNA: TGTGCCAGCAGTCCACTAGCGGGGGTTAACACCGGGGAGCTGTTTTTT

D gene: -
clone size: few
J gene: TRBJ1-1
V gene: TRBV27
CDR3 protein: CASSSPPGYRTEAFF
CDR3 DNA: TGTGCCAGCAGTTCCCCCCCAGGTTACAGGACTGAAGCTTTCTTT

D gene: -
clone size: -
J gene: TRBJ2-7
V gene: TRBV6-2/TRBV6-3
CDR3 protein: CASTRDAFYEQYF
CDR3 DNA: TGTGCCAGCACCCGGGACGCATTCTACGAGCAGTACTTC

D gene: -
clone size: many
J gene: TRBJ1-4
V gene: TRBV7-9
CDR3 protein: CASSFSTATNEKLFF
CDR3 DNA: TGTGCCAGCAGCTTCTCTACAGCAACTAATGAAAAACTGTTTTTT

D gene: -
clone size: -
J gene: TRBJ1-1
V gene: TRBV7-2
CDR3 protein: CASSLEDSMNTEAFF
CDR3 DNA: TGTGCCAGCAGCTTAGAAGACAGCATGAACACTGAAGCTTTCTTT

D gene: TRBD1
clone size: -
J gene: TRBJ2-5
V gene: TRBV28
CDR3 protein: CASSSHRGNQETQYF
CDR3 DNA: TGTGCCAGCAGTTCCCACAGGGGGAACCAAGAGACCCAGTACTTC

D gene: -
clone size: few
J gene: TRBJ1-1
V gene: TRBV5-8
CDR3 protein: CASSLGQKNTEAFF
CDR3 DNA: TGTGCCAGCAGCTTAGGGCAGAAGAACACTGAAGCTTTCTTT

D gene: -
clone size: -
J gene: TRBJ2-2
V gene: TRBV19
CDR3 protein: CASSRLDRSNTGELFF
CDR3 DNA: TGTGCCAGTAGCCGCTTAGACCGCTCGAACACCGGGGAGCTGTTTTTT

D gene: -
clone size: -
J gene: TRBJ2-3
V gene: TRBV19
CDR3 protein: CASSGIIDTQYF
CDR3 DNA: TGTGCCAGTAGCGGTATAATCGATACGCAGTATTTT